This entry lists 10 T cell receptor beta chains sequenced from one sample in a study of early T cells in non-severe SARS-CoV-2 infection. TCRdb passed the 5' RACE reads through MiXCR, listing each CDR3 protein once. This sample has 37,000 or so distinct CDR3 sequences; roughly 6% occur once, and the top ten carry approximately 6%. Specimen: whole blood. The receptors here all came from an adult who was a healthcare worker with PCR-confirmed SARS-CoV-2 infection or an uninfected control (not recorded which).

This clonotype was observed at least ten times. V usage is TRBV7-9 and J usage is TRBJ2-1; TRBD2 aligns across 10 bases. V trimming: 1 base; J trimming: 12 bases; junction bases outside the gene matches: 9. The CDR3 length is 15 residues. Germline V lookup: CDR1 SEHNR, CDR2 FQNEAQ (reference sequence). The CDR3 DNA reads TGTGCCAGCAGCTTAGGGACTAGCGGCGCCTCCGTGCAGTTCTTC. It codes for CASSLGTSGASVQFF.

This chain uses TRBV7-2 with TRBJ2-2, with D perhaps matching TRBD1 or TRBD2 (5 bases each). The CDR3 runs 16 residues. Trimming left V 6 bases short and J 5 bases short, with 19 bases between. CDR1 SGHTA and CDR2 FQGNSA come from the germline V gene. The CDR3 nucleotides are TGTGCCAGCAGGTCAGGGTCCCTAGCCCAGACCGGGGAGCTGTTTTTT. It translates to CASRSGSLAQTGELFF.

This sequence joins TRBV13 and TRBJ2-1; TRBD1 agrees at 11 bases. Germline loops: CDR1 PRHDT, CDR2 FYEKMQ (reference sequence). CDR3 length: 15 residues. The V and J ends lost 4 bases and 2 bases, in that order; junction bases with no gene match: 1. This CDR3 reads CASSSGQGAYNEQFF. The CDR3 region has the DNA TGTGCCAGCAGCTCGGGACAGGGGGCCTACAATGAGCAGTTCTTC.

This clonotype was counted only a few times. The V and J genes are TRBV13 and TRBJ1-2, with no clear D. Trimming shortened V by 5 bases and J by 4 bases, and 17 bases separated the two germline ends. CDR3 length equals 15 residues. Germline-derived CDR1 and CDR2 are PRHDT and FYEKMQ (reference sequence). CDR3 sequence: CASSLSMGIAYGYTF. Here the CDR3 DNA reads TGTGCCAGCAGCCTCTCTATGGGGATCGCCTATGGCTACACCTTC.

This clonotype was seen at least ten times. The rearrangement joins TRBV5-5 to TRBJ1-1, with D possibly TRBD1 on 5 matching bases. The CDR3 spans 12 residues. V was cut by 3 bases and J by 3 bases, with 6 bases left in between. Germline V gene data show CDR1 as SGHKS and CDR2 as YYEKEE (reference sequence). CDR3 nucleotides: TGTGCCAGCAGCTCAGGGTACACTGAAGCTTTCTTT. Protein sequence: CASSSGYTEAFF. Full variable domain (rest looked up from reference TRBV5-5 and TRBJ1-1): DAGVTQSPTHLIKTRGQQVTLRCSPISGHKSVSWYQQVLGQGPQFIFQYYEKEERGRGNFPDRFSARQFPNYSSELNVNALLLGDSALYLCASSSGYTEAFFGQGTRLTVV.

This clonotype has a count of ten or more. This chain links TRBV18 with TRBJ1-5; D is undetermined. The germline gives CDR1 KGHSH, CDR2 LQKENI. Trimming removed 3 bases from V and 5 bases from J, with 8 bases in between. CDR3 length: 13 amino acids. DNA for the CDR3: TGTGCCAGCTCACCGGCGATGGATCAGCCCCAGCATTTT. Protein: CASSPAMDQPQHF.

In this sample, this clonotype turned up many times. The chain couples TRBV3-1 to TRBJ1-3; tentatively, D is TRBD1 (6 bases). CDR1 LGHDT and CDR2 YNNKEL come from the germline V gene (reference sequence). This CDR3 comprises 13 residues. V lost 8 bases and J lost 1, with 9 bases in between. This CDR3 is CASGRGSGNTIYF. The CDR3, as DNA: TGTGCCAGCGGCAGGGGATCTGGAAACACCATATATTTT. Full variable domain (remainder filled in from reference TRBV3-1 and TRBJ1-3): DTAVSQTPKYLVTQMGNDKSIKCEQNLGHDTMYWYKQDSKKFLKIMFSYNNKELIINETVPNRFSPKSPDKAHLNLHINSLELGDSAVYFCASGRGSGNTIYFGEGSWLTVV.

The chain is built from TRBV20-1 and TRBJ1-3, with D unresolved. This CDR3 is 13 amino acids long. Trimming pared 3 bases from V and 6 bases from J, leaving 12 bases between. CDR1 is DFQATT, CDR2 SNEGSKA, per germline (reference sequence). The CDR3 nucleotides are TGCAGTGCTAGGCCGAGAGGGCAAAACACCATATATTTT. Translation gives CSARPRGQNTIYF.

A remark on this clonotype: One end of the junction fails to match germline, which may point to a read error. V gene TRBV15 combines with J gene TRBJ1-6; D gene ambiguous. The germline V gene encodes CDR1 LNHNV and CDR2 YYDKDF (reference sequence). This CDR3 region has 13 residues. The CDR3: CATGSSYNSPLHF. The CDR3 region has the DNA TGTGCCACCGGCAGCTCCTATAATTCACCCCTCCACTTT.

Many counts were recorded for this clonotype. The chain links TRBV12-3 or TRBV12-4 to TRBJ2-7; D unresolved. The CDR3 runs 11 residues. Trimming took 3 bases from V and 5 from J, leaving 5 bases between them. CDR3 nucleotides: TGTGCCAGCAGTTTGTCACACGAGCAGTACTTC. Its protein is CASSLSHEQYF.